Given below is one T cell receptor beta chain in context. Its cognate antigen is unknown. Constant-segment primers were used for 5'RACE, and the resulting TCR alpha and TCR beta cDNA libraries carried sample barcodes and UMIs. TCRdb itself ran the 5' RACE reads through MiXCR, one entry per CDR3 protein. Of 190,000 or so distinct CDR3 sequences in the sample, about a fifth were seen once. This sample was taken from a study of T-cell memory formation after mild COVID-19. The study, taken as a whole, reports: For contracting clones, CD4+ ones sat mainly in CM and EM, CD8+ in EMRA.

Sequencing used PBMCs or a T cell subset sorted from them (not recorded which). This sequence was found in an adult woman who had mild COVID-19 (a few samples of this study predate the infection). Cell type and time point are not known.

The CDR3 protein is CASREASGGSTDTQYF. The CDR3 DNA sequence: TGTGCCAGCAGGGAGGCTAGCGGGGGGAGCACAGATACGCAGTATTTT. The chain is built from TRBV2 and TRBJ2-3, with 11 bases matching TRBD2. The CDR3 is 16 residues long. V was clipped by 6 bases and J by 0 bases; unmatched bases: 5. Germline CDR1 reads SNHLY; CDR2 reads FYNNEI.